The 27 T cell receptor beta chains below all came from one sample that was sequenced in a study of CXCR3-negative and CXCR3-positive naive CD8 T cells. The authors prepared UMI-labeled TRB cDNA libraries by 5' RACE. TCRdb reprocessed the 5' RACE reads; each CDR3 protein has one entry and no DNA is given. This sample's table reports 45,000 to 60,000 distinct CDR3 sequences. Sequencing was performed on memory CD8+ T cells from blood. The origin of the receptors is a human donor in good health. Some clones in this sample may be carry-over from other donors' samples.

The chain has TRBV27 and TRBJ2-3; TCRdb reports TRBD1, a call that lacks DNA to check it against. The CDR3 sequence is 15 residues long. In germline, CDR1 is MNHEY, CDR2 SMNVEV (reference sequence). The CDR3 sequence: CASRLTGTGGDTQYF.

This CDR3 is CSVEGFLSTDTQYF. The rearrangement joins TRBV29-1 to TRBJ2-3. The germline V gene encodes CDR1 SQVTM and CDR2 ANQGSEA. This CDR3 is built from 14 residues.

The chain links TRBV7-3 to TRBJ2-1. This CDR3 region has 14 residues. Germline V CDR1 and CDR2: SGHTA, FQGTGA. This CDR3 is CASSLMGGNNEQFF.

The chain joins TRBV6-4 to TRBJ2-2. There are 15 residues in the CDR3. CDR1 MRHNA and CDR2 SNTAGT come from the germline V gene. The CDR3 sequence is CASIPGEPNTGELFF.

The rearrangement links TRBV3-1 to TRBJ1-5. Germline V gives CDR1 LGHDT, CDR2 YNNKEL (reference sequence). The CDR3 is 15 residues long. CDR3 amino acids: CASSQDRFGNQPQHF.

This chain's CDR3 is CASSQEGGAYNEQFF. This sequence joins TRBV4-2 and TRBJ2-1. Germline CDR1 LGHNA, CDR2 YNFKEQ. CDR3 size: 15 residues.

V usage is TRBV5-5 and J usage is TRBJ1-1; checking the TCRdb D call of TRBD1 is not possible without DNA. This CDR3 region has 14 residues. Germline values: CDR1 SGHKS, CDR2 YYEKEE (reference sequence). Here the CDR3 reads CASRSGELDAEAFF.

This rearrangement joins TRBV14 to TRBJ2-7. Germline CDR1 is SGHDN and CDR2 is FVKESK. CDR3 size: 13 residues. The CDR3 sequence: CASSLRSTYEQYF. The full variable domain, its missing parts supplied by reference TRBV14 and TRBJ2-7, is EAGVTQFPSHSVIEKGQTVTLRCDPISGHDNLYWYRRVMGKEIKFLLHFVKESKQDESGMPNNRFLAERTGGTYSTLKVQPAELEDSGVYFCASSLRSTYEQYFGPGTRLTVT.

This chain links TRBV29-1 with TRBJ2-2; TCRdb outputs TRBD1, but without DNA this stays unchecked. Germline assignment: CDR1 SQVTM and CDR2 ANQGSEA. The length of the CDR3 is 14 residues. CDR3 sequence reads: CSVVGGAGTGELFF.

J is TRBJ2-7 and V is TRBV7-9. The germline V gene has CDR1 SEHNR and CDR2 FQNEAQ (reference sequence). The CDR3 runs to 12 residues. CDR3 sequence: CASSPRGYEQYF.

The chain couples TRBV20-1 to TRBJ1-1. Germline loops: CDR1 DFQATT, CDR2 SNEGSKA (reference sequence). The CDR3 has 12 amino acids. CDR3 residues: CSVFNGNTEAFF.

This chain uses TRBV29-1 with TRBJ2-7; the TCRdb call, TRBD1, lacks DNA for checking. The CDR3 is 15 amino acids. CDR1 is SQVTM, CDR2 ANQGSEA, per germline. The CDR3 here is CSVEGGTGTSYEQYF.

The chain joins TRBV29-1 to TRBJ2-7. CDR1 SQVTM and CDR2 ANQGSEA come from the germline V gene. This CDR3 is 11 amino acids long. The chain's CDR3 is CSVEENYEQYF.

This rearrangement joins TRBV7-8 to TRBJ2-1; TCRdb designates TRBD1, a call that cannot be tested without DNA. The CDR3 runs 11 residues. The V gene's germline CDR1 is SGHVS and CDR2 FQNEAQ. CDR3 residues: CASMGHNEQFF.

The chain carries TRBV20-1 and TRBJ2-7; the TCRdb D gene call, TRBD1, has no DNA to confirm it. The length of the CDR3 is 13 residues. Germline CDR1 and CDR2: DFQATT and SNEGSKA (reference sequence). CDR3 sequence: CSAEDRESYEQYF.

The rearrangement links TRBV7-9 to TRBJ2-5; lacking DNA, the TRBD2 call made by TCRdb goes unchecked. Looked up from germline, CDR1 is SEHNR and CDR2 is FQNEAQ (reference sequence). This CDR3 has 15 amino acids. CDR3: CASSPSAGLWETQYF.

The gene calls are TRBV29-1 and TRBJ2-5. The V gene's germline CDR1 is SQVTM and CDR2 ANQGSEA. The CDR3 covers 14 residues. The CDR3 here is CSVEEYLERETQYF.

The chain recombines TRBV7-6 with TRBJ2-1; the TCRdb call, TRBD1, lacks DNA for checking. The CDR3 covers 13 residues. Germline loops: CDR1 SGHVS, CDR2 FNYEAQ. The CDR3 loop reads CASSTVGGGEQFF.

This chain joins TRBV15 and TRBJ2-2. This CDR3 comprises 13 residues. Germline-derived CDR1 and CDR2 are LNHNV and YYDKDF (reference sequence). CDR3 in amino acids: CATSTFNPGELFF. Together with reference TRBV15 and TRBJ2-2, the CDR3 gives the full variable domain: DAMVIQNPRYQVTQFGKPVTLSCSQTLNHNVMYWYQQKSSQAPKLLFHYYDKDFNNEADTPDNFQSRRPNTSFCFLDIRSPGLGDTAMYLCATSTFNPGELFFGEGSRLTVL.

V usage is TRBV5-1 and J usage is TRBJ2-1. The germline CDR1 and CDR2 sequences are SGHRS and YFSETQ. This CDR3 comprises 13 residues. CDR3 protein: CASSLEGKNEQFF.

The chain couples TRBV4-3 to TRBJ1-6; the TCRdb call, TRBD1, lacks DNA for checking. This CDR3 is 16 amino acids long. Germline lookup yields CDR1 LGHNA and CDR2 YSLEER. The CDR3 loop reads CASSQDEATGNSPLHF.

The chain is built from TRBV28 and TRBJ1-5; TCRdb outputs TRBD1, but without DNA this stays unchecked. The CDR3 sequence is 14 residues long. Germline V CDR1 and CDR2: MDHEN, SYDVKM. CDR3 amino acids: CAIHPGFGTQPQHF.

This rearrangement joins TRBV10-3 to TRBJ2-1; the D call of TRBD2 rests on TCRdb alone, since no DNA is present to check it. CDR1 is ENHRY, CDR2 SYGVKD, per germline. The CDR3 extends over 18 amino acids. The CDR3 loop is CAISWTSGGLSSYNEQFF.

V usage is TRBV12-3 or TRBV12-4 and J usage is TRBJ1-5; there is no DNA to check the TCRdb D call of TRBD1. The CDR3 runs 13 residues. The CDR3 loop reads CASRTGLYQPQHF.

Considering frequency, this clonotype is medium-sized. This chain joins TRBV4-2 and TRBJ1-5. The CDR3 is 15 residues long. Germline lookup yields CDR1 LGHNA and CDR2 YNFKEQ. The CDR3 here is CASSQAERDVEPQHF.

The CDR3 spells CASSQSSYNEQFF. The V and J genes are TRBV5-8 and TRBJ2-1. Germline loops: CDR1 SGHTS, CDR2 YDEGEE. This CDR3 is 13 amino acids long.

The chain carries TRBV6-5 and TRBJ2-1; the D call of TRBD2 rests on TCRdb alone, since no DNA is present to check it. The CDR3 is made up of 19 amino acids. The germline gives CDR1 MNHEY, CDR2 SVGAGI. CDR3 in amino acids: CASSYGGEIAGLPFNEQFF.